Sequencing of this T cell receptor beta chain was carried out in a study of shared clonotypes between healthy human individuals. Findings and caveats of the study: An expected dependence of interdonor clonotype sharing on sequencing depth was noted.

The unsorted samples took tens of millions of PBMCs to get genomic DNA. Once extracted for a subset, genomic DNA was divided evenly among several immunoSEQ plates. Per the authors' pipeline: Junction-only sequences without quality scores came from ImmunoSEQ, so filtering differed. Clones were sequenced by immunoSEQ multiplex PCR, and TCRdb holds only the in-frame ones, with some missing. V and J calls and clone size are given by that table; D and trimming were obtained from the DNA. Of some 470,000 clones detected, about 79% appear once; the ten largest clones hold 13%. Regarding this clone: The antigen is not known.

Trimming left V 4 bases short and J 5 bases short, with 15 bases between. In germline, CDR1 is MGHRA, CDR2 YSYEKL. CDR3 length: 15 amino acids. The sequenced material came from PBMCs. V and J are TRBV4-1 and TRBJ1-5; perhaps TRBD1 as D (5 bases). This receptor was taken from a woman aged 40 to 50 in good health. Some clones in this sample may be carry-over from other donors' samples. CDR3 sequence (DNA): TGCGCCAGCAGCCGGGGAGGGGCGCCGTATCAGCCCCAGCATTTT. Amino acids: CASSRGGAPYQPQHF.